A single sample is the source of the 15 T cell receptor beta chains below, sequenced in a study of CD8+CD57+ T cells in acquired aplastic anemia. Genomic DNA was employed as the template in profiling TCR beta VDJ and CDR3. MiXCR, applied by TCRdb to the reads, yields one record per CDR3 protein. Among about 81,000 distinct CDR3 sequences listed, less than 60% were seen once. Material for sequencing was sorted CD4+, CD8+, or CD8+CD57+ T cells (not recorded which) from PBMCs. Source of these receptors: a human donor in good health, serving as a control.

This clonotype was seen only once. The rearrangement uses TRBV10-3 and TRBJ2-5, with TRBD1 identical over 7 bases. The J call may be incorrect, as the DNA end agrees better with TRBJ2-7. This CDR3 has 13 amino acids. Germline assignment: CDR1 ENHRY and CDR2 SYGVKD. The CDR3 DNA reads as TGTGCCACGAGTAAACAGGGGCCCTACGAGCAGTACTTC. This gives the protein CATSKQGPYEQYF.

The CDR3 loop reads CATSEPRTETYEQYF. Here the CDR3 DNA reads TGTGCCACCAGTGAACCTCGGACAGAGACCTACGAGCAGTACTTC. The rearrangement joins TRBV24-1 to TRBJ2-7, with D perhaps matching TRBD1 (6 bases). This CDR3 region has 15 residues. The V and J ends lost 4 bases and 2 bases respectively, with 14 bases between them. The germline gives CDR1 KGHDR, CDR2 SFDVKD.

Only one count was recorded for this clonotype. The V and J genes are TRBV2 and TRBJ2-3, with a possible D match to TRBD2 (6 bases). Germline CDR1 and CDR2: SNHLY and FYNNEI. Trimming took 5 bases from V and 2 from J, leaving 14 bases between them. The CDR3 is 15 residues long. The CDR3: CASSRDSDITDTQYF. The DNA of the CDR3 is TGTGCCAGCAGTAGGGACTCGGACATCACAGATACGCAGTATTTT.

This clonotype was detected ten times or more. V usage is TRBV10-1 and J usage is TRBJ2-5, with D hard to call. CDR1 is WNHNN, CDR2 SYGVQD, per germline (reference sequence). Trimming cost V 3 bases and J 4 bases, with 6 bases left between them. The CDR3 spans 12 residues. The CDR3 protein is CASSDSTETQYF. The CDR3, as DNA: TGCGCCAGCAGTGACAGCACAGAGACCCAGTACTTC.

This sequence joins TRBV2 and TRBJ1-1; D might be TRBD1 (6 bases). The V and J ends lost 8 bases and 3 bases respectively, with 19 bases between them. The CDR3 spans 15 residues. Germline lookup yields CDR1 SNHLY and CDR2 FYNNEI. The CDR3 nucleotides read TGTGCCAGCTCTAGCGGGGGCCTAGGGGACACTGAAGCTTTCTTT. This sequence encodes CASSSGGLGDTEAFF.

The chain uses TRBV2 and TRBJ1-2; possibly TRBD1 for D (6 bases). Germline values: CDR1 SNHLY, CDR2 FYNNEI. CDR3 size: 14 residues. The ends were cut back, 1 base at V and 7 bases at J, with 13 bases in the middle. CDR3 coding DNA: TGTGCCAGCAGTGAAGAGGGGGGAGGGGGTGGCTACACCTTC. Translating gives CASSEEGGGGGYTF.

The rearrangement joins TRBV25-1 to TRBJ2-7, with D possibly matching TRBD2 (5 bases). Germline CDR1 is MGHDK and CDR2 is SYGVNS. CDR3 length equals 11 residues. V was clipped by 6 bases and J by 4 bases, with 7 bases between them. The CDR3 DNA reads TGTGCCAGCAGGGGAGTATACGAGCAGTACTTC. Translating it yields CASRGVYEQYF.

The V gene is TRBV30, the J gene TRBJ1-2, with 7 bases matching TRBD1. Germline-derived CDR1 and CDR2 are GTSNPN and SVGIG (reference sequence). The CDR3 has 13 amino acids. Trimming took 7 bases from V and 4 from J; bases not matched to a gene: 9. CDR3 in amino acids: CALTQGQFYGYTF. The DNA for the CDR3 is TGTGCCTTAACTCAGGGACAGTTCTATGGCTACACCTTC.

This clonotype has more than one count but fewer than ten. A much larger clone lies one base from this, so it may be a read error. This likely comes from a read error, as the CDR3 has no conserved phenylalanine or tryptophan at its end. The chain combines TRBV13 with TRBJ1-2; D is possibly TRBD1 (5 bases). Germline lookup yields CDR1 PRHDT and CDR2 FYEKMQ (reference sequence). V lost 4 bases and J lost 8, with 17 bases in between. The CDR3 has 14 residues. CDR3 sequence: CASSSEGRWSGYTL. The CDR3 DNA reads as TGTGCCAGCAGCTCAGAGGGGAGATGGTCCGGCTACACCCTC.

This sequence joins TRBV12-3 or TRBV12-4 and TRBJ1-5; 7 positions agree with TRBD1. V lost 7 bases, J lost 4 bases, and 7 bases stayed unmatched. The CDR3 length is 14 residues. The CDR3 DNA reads TGTGCCAGCACAAATAGACAGGGAAATCAGCCCCAGCATTTT. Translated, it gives CASTNRQGNQPQHF.

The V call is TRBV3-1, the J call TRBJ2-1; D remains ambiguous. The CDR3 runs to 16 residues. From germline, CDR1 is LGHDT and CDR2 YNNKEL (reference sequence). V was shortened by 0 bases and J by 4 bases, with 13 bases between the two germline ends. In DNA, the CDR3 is TGTGCCAGCAGCCAAGATCCGGCTAGTTATTACAATGAGCAGTTCTTC. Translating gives CASSQDPASYYNEQFF.

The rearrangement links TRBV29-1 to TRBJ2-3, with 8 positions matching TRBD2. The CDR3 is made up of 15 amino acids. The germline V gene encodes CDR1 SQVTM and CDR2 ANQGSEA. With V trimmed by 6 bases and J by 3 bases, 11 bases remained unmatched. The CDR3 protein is CSVGGGHIRTDTQYF. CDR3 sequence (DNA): TGCAGCGTCGGGGGGGGGCATATTAGGACAGATACGCAGTATTTT.

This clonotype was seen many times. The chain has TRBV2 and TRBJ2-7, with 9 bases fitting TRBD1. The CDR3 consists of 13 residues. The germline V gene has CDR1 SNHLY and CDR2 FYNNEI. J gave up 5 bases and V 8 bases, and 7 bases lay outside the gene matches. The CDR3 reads CASDRQGGNEQYF. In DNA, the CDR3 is TGTGCCAGCGATAGACAGGGGGGGAACGAGCAGTACTTC.

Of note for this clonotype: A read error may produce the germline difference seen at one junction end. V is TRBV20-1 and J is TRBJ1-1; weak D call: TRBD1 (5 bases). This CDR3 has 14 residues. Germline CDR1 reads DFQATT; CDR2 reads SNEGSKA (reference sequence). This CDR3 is CSAMPGTSSTGAFF. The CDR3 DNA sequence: TGCAGTGCTATGCCTGGGACCTCGAGCACTGGAGCTTTCTTT.

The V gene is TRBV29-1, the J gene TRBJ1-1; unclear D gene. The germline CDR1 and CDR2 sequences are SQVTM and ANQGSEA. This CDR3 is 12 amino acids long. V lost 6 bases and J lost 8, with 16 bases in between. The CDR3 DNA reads TGCAGCGTGGCGTCTAATGGTAGAGAAGCTTTCTTT. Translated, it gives CSVASNGREAFF. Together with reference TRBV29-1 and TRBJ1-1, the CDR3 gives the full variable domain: SAVISQKPSRDICQRGTSLTIQCQVDSQVTMMFWYRQQPGQSLTLIATANQGSEATYESGFVIDKFPISRPNLTFSTLTVSNMSPEDSSIYLCSVASNGREAFFGQGTRLTVV.